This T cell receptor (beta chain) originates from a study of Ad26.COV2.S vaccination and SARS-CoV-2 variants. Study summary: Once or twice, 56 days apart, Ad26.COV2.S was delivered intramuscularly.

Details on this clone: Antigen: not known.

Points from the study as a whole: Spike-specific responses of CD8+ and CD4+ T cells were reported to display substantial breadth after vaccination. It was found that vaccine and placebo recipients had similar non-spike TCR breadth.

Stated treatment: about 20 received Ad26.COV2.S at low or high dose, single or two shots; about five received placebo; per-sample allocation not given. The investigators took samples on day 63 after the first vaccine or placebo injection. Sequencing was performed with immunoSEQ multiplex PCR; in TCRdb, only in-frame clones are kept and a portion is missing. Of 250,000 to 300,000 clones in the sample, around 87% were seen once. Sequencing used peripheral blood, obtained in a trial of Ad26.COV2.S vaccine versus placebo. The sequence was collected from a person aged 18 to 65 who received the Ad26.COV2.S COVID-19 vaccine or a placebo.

The CDR3 region is CASSVAVGTEAFF. The CDR3 DNA is TGTGCCAGCAGCGTAGCCGTGGGGACTGAAGCTTTCTTT. V is TRBV9 and J is TRBJ1-1; D uncertain. The CDR3 covers 13 residues. CDR1 and CDR2 (germline): SGDLS, YYNGEE. V was pared by 0 bases and J by 5 bases, with 8 bases between.